Included here is one T cell receptor (beta chain) sequence, with context. Measured with immunoSEQ multiplex PCR; TCRdb has only the in-frame clones, and not every one. Of around 140,000 clones in the sample, around 81% are singletons; the top ten hold more than 6.5%. These data come from a study of blood T cell repertoires in COVID-19. Trimming shortened V by 2 bases and J by 6 bases, and 11 bases separated the two germline ends. The germline CDR1 and CDR2 sequences are MNHEY and SVGEGT. CDR3 length: 14 residues. This receptor was identified in a human donor in a cohort sampled during active COVID-19. The V and J genes are TRBV6-2 or TRBV6-3 and TRBJ1-5, with D unresolved. The sample comprised peripheral blood. The CDR3 loop is CASSYNDVSQPQHF. The CDR3 region has the DNA TGTGCCAGCAGTTACAACGATGTGAGTCAGCCCCAGCATTTT.